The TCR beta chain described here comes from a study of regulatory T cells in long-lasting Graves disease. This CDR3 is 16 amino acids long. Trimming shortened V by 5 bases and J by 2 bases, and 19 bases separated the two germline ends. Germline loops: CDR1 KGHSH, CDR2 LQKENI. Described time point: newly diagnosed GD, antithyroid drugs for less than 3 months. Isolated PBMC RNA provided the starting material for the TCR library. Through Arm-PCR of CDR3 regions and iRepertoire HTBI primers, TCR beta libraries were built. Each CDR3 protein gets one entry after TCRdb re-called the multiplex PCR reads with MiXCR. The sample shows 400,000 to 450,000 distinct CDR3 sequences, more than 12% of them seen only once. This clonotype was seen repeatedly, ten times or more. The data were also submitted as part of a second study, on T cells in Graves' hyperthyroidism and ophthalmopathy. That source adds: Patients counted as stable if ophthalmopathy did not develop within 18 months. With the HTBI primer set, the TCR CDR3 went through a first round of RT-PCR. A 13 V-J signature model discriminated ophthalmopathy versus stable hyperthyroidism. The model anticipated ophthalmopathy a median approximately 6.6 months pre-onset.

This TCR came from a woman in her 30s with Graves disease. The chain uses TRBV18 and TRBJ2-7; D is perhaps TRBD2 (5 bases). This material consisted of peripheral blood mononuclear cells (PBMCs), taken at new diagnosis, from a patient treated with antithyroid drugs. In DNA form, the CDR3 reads TGTGCCAGCTCATACCCCGCGGGCCATAACACCTACGAGCAGTACTTC. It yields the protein CASSYPAGHNTYEQYF.